A selection of T cell receptor beta chains follows, all from one sample in a study of T-cell memory formation after mild COVID-19. TCRdb called the 5' RACE reads again in MiXCR, with one record for every CDR3 protein. The data show approximately 89,000 distinct CDR3 sequences, about 13% seen once. The sequenced sample was PBMCs or a T cell subset sorted from them (not recorded which). These receptors all come from a man between 18 and 35 years old who had mild COVID-19 (a few samples of this study predate the infection). Cell type and time point are not known. Each CDR3 is given with its conserved first and last residue. Fields, in order: clone size, D gene, V gene, J gene, CDR3 protein, CDR3 DNA. The D gene is left open where the match is weak. Size is omitted from some rows. Given values are once, few, many or a class for expanded clones.

clone size: NA; D gene: NA; V gene: TRBV7-6; J gene: TRBJ1-4; CDR3 protein: CASSFVGEKLFF; CDR3 DNA: TGTGCCAGCAGCTTCGTAGGTGAAAAACTGTTTTTT
clone size: few; D gene: NA; V gene: TRBV5-5; J gene: TRBJ2-1; CDR3 protein: CASPNPSGDEQFF; CDR3 DNA: TGTGCCAGCCCAAACCCTTCGGGGGATGAGCAGTTCTTC
clone size: few; D gene: NA; V gene: TRBV6-5; J gene: TRBJ2-5; CDR3 protein: CASSYGRDNQETQYF; CDR3 DNA: TGTGCCAGCAGTTACGGCCGGGACAACCAAGAGACCCAGTACTTC
clone size: NA; D gene: NA; V gene: TRBV7-6; J gene: TRBJ1-4; CDR3 protein: CASSLVSRGTNEKLFF; CDR3 DNA: TGTGCCAGCAGCTTAGTTTCGCGAGGGACTAATGAAAAACTGTTTTTT
clone size: NA; D gene: NA; V gene: TRBV6-4; J gene: TRBJ2-1; CDR3 protein: CASSDPHLPWSSYNEQFF; CDR3 DNA: TGTGCCAGCAGTGACCCACACTTGCCGTGGAGCTCCTACAATGAGCAGTTCTTC
clone size: few; D gene: NA; V gene: TRBV12-3/TRBV12-4; J gene: TRBJ1-2; CDR3 protein: CASSLAQNYGYTF; CDR3 DNA: TGTGCCAGCAGTCTGGCTCAGAACTATGGCTACACCTTC
clone size: NA; D gene: NA; V gene: TRBV7-8; J gene: TRBJ2-1; CDR3 protein: CASSLEVGGNEQFF; CDR3 DNA: TGTGCCAGCAGCTTAGAAGTTGGCGGAAATGAGCAGTTCTTC
clone size: many; D gene: NA; V gene: TRBV6-4; J gene: TRBJ2-2; CDR3 protein: CASSDSIPGTGTGELFF; CDR3 DNA: TGTGCCAGCAGTGACTCGATTCCAGGGACTGGGACCGGGGAGCTGTTTTTT
clone size: NA; D gene: TRBD1; V gene: TRBV29-1; J gene: TRBJ1-6; CDR3 protein: CSVRTGVNSPLHF; CDR3 DNA: TGCAGCGTCCGGACAGGGGTCAATTCACCCCTCCACTTT
clone size: NA; D gene: TRBD1; V gene: TRBV6-5; J gene: TRBJ2-3; CDR3 protein: CASSFTGEGTDTQYF; CDR3 DNA: TGTGCCAGCAGTTTCACAGGGGAAGGCACAGATACGCAGTATTTT
clone size: NA; D gene: TRBD1; V gene: TRBV7-2; J gene: TRBJ1-1; CDR3 protein: CASSLYDRALTEAFF; CDR3 DNA: TGTGCCAGCAGTCTTTACGACAGGGCCCTAACTGAAGCTTTCTTT
clone size: NA; D gene: NA; V gene: TRBV5-1; J gene: TRBJ2-7; CDR3 protein: CASSLGGFYEQYF; CDR3 DNA: TGCGCCAGCAGCTTGGGGGGGTTCTACGAGCAGTACTTC
clone size: few; D gene: TRBD1; V gene: TRBV11-2; J gene: TRBJ2-3; CDR3 protein: CASSLGRTGAVTDTQYF; CDR3 DNA: TGTGCCAGCAGCTTAGGGCGGACAGGGGCGGTCACAGATACGCAGTATTTT
clone size: NA; D gene: NA; V gene: TRBV12-3/TRBV12-4; J gene: TRBJ2-1; CDR3 protein: CASGATSSYNEQFF; CDR3 DNA: TGTGCCAGCGGCGCGACATCCTCCTACAATGAGCAGTTCTTC
clone size: few; D gene: TRBD1; V gene: TRBV5-1; J gene: TRBJ2-7; CDR3 protein: CASSPTRDRTYEQYF; CDR3 DNA: TGCGCCAGCAGCCCCACCCGGGACAGAACCTACGAGCAGTACTTC
clone size: many; D gene: TRBD2; V gene: TRBV7-3; J gene: TRBJ2-3; CDR3 protein: CASRRTSGGTDTQYF; CDR3 DNA: TGTGCCAGCAGACGGACTAGCGGGGGGACAGATACGCAGTATTTT
clone size: NA; D gene: NA; V gene: TRBV19; J gene: TRBJ2-3; CDR3 protein: CASSTCTDTQYF; CDR3 DNA: TGTGCCAGTAGTACCTGCACAGATACGCAGTATTTT
clone size: many; D gene: TRBD1; V gene: TRBV5-1; J gene: TRBJ2-5; CDR3 protein: CASSYEGGFETQYF; CDR3 DNA: TGCGCCAGCAGCTATGAAGGGGGCTTCGAGACCCAGTACTTC
clone size: many; D gene: TRBD2; V gene: TRBV7-6; J gene: TRBJ2-3; CDR3 protein: CASSQTSGGDTQYF; CDR3 DNA: TGTGCCAGCAGCCAGACTAGCGGGGGAGATACGCAGTATTTT
clone size: few; D gene: NA; V gene: TRBV4-3; J gene: TRBJ2-1; CDR3 protein: CASSQVAQLDYNEQFF; CDR3 DNA: TGCGCCAGCAGCCAAGTTGCTCAGTTGGACTACAATGAGCAGTTCTTC
clone size: NA; D gene: TRBD1; V gene: TRBV19; J gene: TRBJ2-1; CDR3 protein: CASSIVRGRVEQFF; CDR3 DNA: TGTGCCAGTAGTATAGTGAGGGGGCGAGTCGAGCAGTTCTTC
clone size: NA; D gene: TRBD1; V gene: TRBV12-3/TRBV12-4; J gene: TRBJ1-6; CDR3 protein: CASTPGTAPLHF; CDR3 DNA: TGTGCCAGCACCCCCGGGACAGCACCCCTCCACTTT
clone size: NA; D gene: TRBD2; V gene: TRBV20-1; J gene: TRBJ2-4; CDR3 protein: CSAEDGGESKNIQYF; CDR3 DNA: TGCAGTGCAGAAGATGGGGGGGAATCCAAAAACATTCAGTACTTC
clone size: NA; D gene: TRBD2; V gene: TRBV7-3; J gene: TRBJ2-7; CDR3 protein: CASSFGVAGAYEQYF; CDR3 DNA: TGTGCCAGCAGCTTTGGAGTAGCGGGGGCCTACGAGCAGTACTTC
clone size: NA; D gene: TRBD1; V gene: TRBV7-3; J gene: TRBJ2-2; CDR3 protein: CASGSLLGQENTGELFF; CDR3 DNA: TGTGCCAGCGGATCCTTGCTCGGACAGGAGAACACCGGGGAGCTGTTTTTT
clone size: few; D gene: NA; V gene: TRBV12-3/TRBV12-4; J gene: TRBJ1-1; CDR3 protein: CASSLEAGPEDTEAFF; CDR3 DNA: TGTGCCAGCAGTTTAGAGGCGGGGCCGGAGGACACTGAAGCTTTCTTT